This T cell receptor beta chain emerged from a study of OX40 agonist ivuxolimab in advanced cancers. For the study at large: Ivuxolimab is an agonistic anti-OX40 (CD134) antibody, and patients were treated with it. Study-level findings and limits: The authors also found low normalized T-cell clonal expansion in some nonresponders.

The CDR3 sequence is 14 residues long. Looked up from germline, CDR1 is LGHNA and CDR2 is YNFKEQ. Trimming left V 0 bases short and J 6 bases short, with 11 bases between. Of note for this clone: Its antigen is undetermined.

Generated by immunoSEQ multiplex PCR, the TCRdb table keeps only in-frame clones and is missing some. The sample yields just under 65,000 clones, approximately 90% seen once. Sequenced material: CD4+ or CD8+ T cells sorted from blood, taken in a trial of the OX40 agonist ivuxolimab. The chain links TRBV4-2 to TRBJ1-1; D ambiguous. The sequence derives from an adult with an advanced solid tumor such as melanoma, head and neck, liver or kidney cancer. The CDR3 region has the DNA TGTGCCAGCAGCCAAGATCTGGCGGGTCCTGAAGCTTTCTTT. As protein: CASSQDLAGPEAFF.